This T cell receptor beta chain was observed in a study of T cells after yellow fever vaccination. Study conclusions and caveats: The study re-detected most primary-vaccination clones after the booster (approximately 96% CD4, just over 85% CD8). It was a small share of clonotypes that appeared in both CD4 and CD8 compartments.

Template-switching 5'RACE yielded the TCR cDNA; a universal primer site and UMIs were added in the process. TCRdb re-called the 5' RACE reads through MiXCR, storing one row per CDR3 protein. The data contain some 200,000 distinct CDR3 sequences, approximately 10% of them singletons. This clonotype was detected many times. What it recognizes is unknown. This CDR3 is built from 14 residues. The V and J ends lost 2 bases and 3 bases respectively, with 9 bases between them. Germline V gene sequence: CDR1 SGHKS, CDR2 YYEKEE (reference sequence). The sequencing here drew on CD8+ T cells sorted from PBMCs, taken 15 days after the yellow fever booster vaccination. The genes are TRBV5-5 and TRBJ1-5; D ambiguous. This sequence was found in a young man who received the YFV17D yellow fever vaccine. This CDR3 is CASSFRALNQPQHF. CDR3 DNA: TGTGCCAGCAGCTTTCGGGCCCTCAATCAGCCCCAGCATTTT.